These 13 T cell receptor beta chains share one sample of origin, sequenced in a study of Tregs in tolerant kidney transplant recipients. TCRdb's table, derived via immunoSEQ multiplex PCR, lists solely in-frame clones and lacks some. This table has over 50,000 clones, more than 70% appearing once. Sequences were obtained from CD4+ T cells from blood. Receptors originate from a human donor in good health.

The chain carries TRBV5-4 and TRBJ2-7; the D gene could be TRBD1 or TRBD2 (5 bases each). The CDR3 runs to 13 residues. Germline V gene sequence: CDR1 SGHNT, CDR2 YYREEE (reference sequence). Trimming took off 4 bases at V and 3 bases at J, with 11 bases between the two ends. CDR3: CASSGGWDYEQYF. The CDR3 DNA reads TGTGCCAGCAGCGGGGGATGGGACTACGAGCAGTACTTC.

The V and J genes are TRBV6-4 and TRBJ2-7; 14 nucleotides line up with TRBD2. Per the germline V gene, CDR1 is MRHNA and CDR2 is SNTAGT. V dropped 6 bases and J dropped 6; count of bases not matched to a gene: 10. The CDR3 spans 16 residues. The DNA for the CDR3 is TGTGCCAGCAGAGGGACTAGCGGGAGATCCTTGGGCGAGCAGTACTTC. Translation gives CASRGTSGRSLGEQYF.

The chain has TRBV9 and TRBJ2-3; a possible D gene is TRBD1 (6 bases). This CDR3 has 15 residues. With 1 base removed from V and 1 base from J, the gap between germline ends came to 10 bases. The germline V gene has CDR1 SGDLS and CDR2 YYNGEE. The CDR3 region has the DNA TGTGCCAGCAGCGTATCGACAGGCCGCACAGATACGCAGTATTTT. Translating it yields CASSVSTGRTDTQYF.

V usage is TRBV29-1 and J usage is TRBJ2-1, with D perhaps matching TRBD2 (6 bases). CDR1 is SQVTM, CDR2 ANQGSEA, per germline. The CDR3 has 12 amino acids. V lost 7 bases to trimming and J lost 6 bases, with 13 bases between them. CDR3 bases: TGCAGCGCAGAGCCCGGGGGCAATGAGCAGTTCTTC. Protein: CSAEPGGNEQFF.

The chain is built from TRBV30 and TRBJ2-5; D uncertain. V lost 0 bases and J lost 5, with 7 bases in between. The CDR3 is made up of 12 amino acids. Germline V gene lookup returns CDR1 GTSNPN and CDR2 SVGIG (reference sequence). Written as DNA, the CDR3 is TGTGCCTGGAGTGTAGGTCCGGAGACCCAGTACTTC. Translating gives CAWSVGPETQYF. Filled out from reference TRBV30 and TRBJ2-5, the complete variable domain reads SQTIHQWPATLVQPVGSPLSLECTVEGTSNPNLYWYRQAAGRGLQLLFYSVGIGQISSEVPQNLSASRPQDRQFILSSKKLLLSDSGFYLCAWSVGPETQYFGPGTRLLVL.

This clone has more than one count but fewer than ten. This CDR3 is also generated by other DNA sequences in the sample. This CDR3 reads CASSFSQGHGYTF. The CDR3 DNA follows: TGTGCCAGCAGTTTTAGTCAGGGACACGGCTACACCTTC. The gene calls are TRBV28 and TRBJ1-2, with D possibly TRBD1 on 6 matching bases. This CDR3 region has 13 residues. From germline, CDR1 is MDHEN and CDR2 SYDVKM. Between the trimmed V and J ends, which lost 3 bases and 8 bases, there was a span of 13 bases.

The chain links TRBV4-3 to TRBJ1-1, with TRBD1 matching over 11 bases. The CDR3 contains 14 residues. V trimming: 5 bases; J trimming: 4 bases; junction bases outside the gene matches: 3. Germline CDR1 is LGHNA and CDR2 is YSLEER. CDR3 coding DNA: TGCGCCAGCAGCTGGGGGACAGGGGGCACTGAAGCTTTCTTT. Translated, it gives CASSWGTGGTEAFF.

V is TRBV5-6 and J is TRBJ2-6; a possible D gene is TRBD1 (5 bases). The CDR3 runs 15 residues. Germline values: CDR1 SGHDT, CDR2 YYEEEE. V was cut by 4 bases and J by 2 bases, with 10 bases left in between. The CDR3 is CASSRQGAGANVLTF. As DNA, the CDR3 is TGTGCCAGCAGCAGGCAGGGCGCTGGGGCCAACGTCCTGACTTTC.

The CDR3 nucleotides are TGTGCCAGCAGCCCCGGGGGGGGCCCCGACACAGATACGCAGTATTTT. Amino acid sequence: CASSPGGGPDTDTQYF. The chain links TRBV11-3 to TRBJ2-3; 8 nucleotides line up with TRBD2. V trimming: 5 bases; J trimming: 2 bases; junction bases outside the gene matches: 9. Germline CDR1 is SGHNT and CDR2 is YENEEA. The length of the CDR3 is 16 residues. The entire variable domain, with the rest obtained from reference TRBV11-3 and TRBJ2-3, is as follows: EAGVVQSPRYKIIEKKQPVAFWCNPISGHNTLYWYLQNLGQGPELLIRYENEEAVDDSQLPKDRFSAERLKGVDSTLKIQPAELGDSAVYLCASSPGGGPDTDTQYFGPGTRLTVL.

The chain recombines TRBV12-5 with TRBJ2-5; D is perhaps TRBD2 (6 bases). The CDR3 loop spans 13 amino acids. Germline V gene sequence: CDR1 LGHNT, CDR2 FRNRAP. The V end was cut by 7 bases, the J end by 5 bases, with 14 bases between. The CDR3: CASVSGVGETQYF. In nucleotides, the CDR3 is TGTGCTAGTGTTTCGGGGGTTGGGGAGACCCAGTACTTC.

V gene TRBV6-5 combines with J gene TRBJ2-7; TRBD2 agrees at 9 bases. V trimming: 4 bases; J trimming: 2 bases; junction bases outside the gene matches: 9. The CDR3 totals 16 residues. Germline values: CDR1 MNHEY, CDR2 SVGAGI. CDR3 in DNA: TGTGCCAGCAGTTCCCCAGGCGGGAGGGGAACCTACGAGCAGTACTTC. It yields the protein CASSSPGGRGTYEQYF.

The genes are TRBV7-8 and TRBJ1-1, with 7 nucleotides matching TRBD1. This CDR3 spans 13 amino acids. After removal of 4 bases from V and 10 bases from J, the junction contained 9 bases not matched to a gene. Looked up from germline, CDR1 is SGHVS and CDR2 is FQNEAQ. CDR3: CASSSGQLIRAFF. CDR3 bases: TGTGCCAGCAGCTCGGGACAGCTGATAAGAGCTTTCTTT.

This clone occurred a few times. CDR3 DNA: TGTGCCAGCAGCCAAGGGACTAGCAAGGATACGCAGTATTTT. It is translated as CASSQGTSKDTQYF. The chain couples TRBV4-2 to TRBJ2-3; 8 bases agree with TRBD2. Germline trimming cut 1 base from V and 6 bases from J; bases unmatched to any gene: 3. Germline values: CDR1 LGHNA, CDR2 YNFKEQ. The CDR3 length is 14 residues.